Included here is one T cell receptor (beta chain) sequence, with context. The antigen is undetermined. Data came from immunoSEQ multiplex PCR; TCRdb stores just in-frame clones and leaves some out. The table has more than 50,000 clones, approximately 93% seen once; the top ten hold roughly 13%. This sample was taken from a study of OX40 agonist ivuxolimab in advanced cancers. Regarding the study as a whole: CD4+ and CD8+ T cells in blood underwent clonal expansion by week 6 at 0.1 to 3.0 mg/kg.

The V end was cut by 6 bases, the J end by 0 bases, with 8 bases between. The CDR3 spans 13 residues. Germline V lookup: CDR1 MDHEN, CDR2 SYDVKM. This TCR derives from an adult with an advanced solid tumor such as melanoma, head and neck, liver or kidney cancer. This chain connects TRBV28 to TRBJ1-1; D unresolved. The sequences come from CD4+ or CD8+ T cells sorted from blood, collected in a trial of the OX40 agonist ivuxolimab. CDR3: CASSYPLNTEAFF. CDR3 nucleotide sequence: TGTGCCAGCAGCTACCCATTGAACACTGAAGCTTTCTTT.